This T cell receptor (beta chain) was sequenced for a study of T cell responses to AZD1222 COVID-19 vaccine (dated by TCRdb to about 2021). Background for the entire study: Because spike-specific TCR depth and breadth did not differ between the two schedules, AZD1222 recipients who got a second dose at roughly 4 weeks were pooled with those who got a second dose at roughly 12 weeks. TCR sequencing covered 233 trial participants: 200 to 220 given two doses of AZD1222 and approximately 26 given two doses of MenACWY control vaccine. Enrollment into the trials was organized by age into subgroups of 18-55, 56-69 and 70-plus years, and those subgroups contained roughly 150, 30 and 60 TCR-sequenced participants, respectively. Overall study results and their limits: Reportedly, close to half of the unique spike-specific TCRs recognized epitopes lying outside the regions that are mutated in the B.1.351 and B.1.1.7 variants. No day 14 peak-response samples were available, so repertoires were characterized only after the peak T cell response. After two AZD1222 doses, spike-specific TCR breadth and depth were significantly higher than at day 0 and than in MenACWY recipients. Vaccine-associated CD4 TCRs spanned the whole spike protein, with dominant responses in regions 160-218 and 743-854. In the small 56-69-year group, the increase in depth fell short of significance, most likely because of low power. Only a handful of AZD1222 recipients were SARS-CoV-2 seropositive at baseline, limiting conclusions about previously exposed vaccinees. Most participants were white British and females outnumbered males, and the authors suggested that clonal diversity may have been underestimated.

The CDR3 regions of human TCRbeta chains were analyzed by immunosequencing. The paper's data handling went like this. TCRs in the repertoires were matched against a reference library of SARS-CoV-2-specific TCRs that had been generated with the MIRA antigen-specificity platform. Breadth was defined as the fraction of unique TCRs that were SARS-CoV-2-associated, and depth was defined as the fraction of total T cells that were SARS-CoV-2-associated. Using the MIRA data, each spike-specific TCR was assigned both to the spike region to which the TCR was reactive and to a CD4 or CD8 class. Log10-transformed breadth and depth values were compared by one-way ANOVA with Sidak's multiple comparisons tests. Here the immuneACCESS table is served through TCRdb, limited to in-frame sequences with V and J called. Missing clones are a known gap in these copies; in checked studies unresolved V genes cover under half, and the rest lacks a known reason. That table supplies the V and J calls and clone size; D and trimming were determined from the DNA. This sample lists approximately 94,000 clones; about 83% were detected once. Clones ranked in the top ten supply about 16% of the sample.

Remarks on this clone: Which antigen it targets is not known. Per-base quality was not reported, and no clone a single base away is much larger than it.

The V end gives up 0 bases and the J end 2 bases, leaving 9 bases in the junction not matched to a gene. From a lookup of the germline V gene, CDR1 and CDR2 are SGDLS and YYNGEE. From the cysteine through the phenylalanine, the CDR3 covers 17 amino acids. Of all the DNA, just the CDR3 is kept, 51 bases in frame from base 1. The time point label for this specimen denotes: baseline before first vaccination. Vaccinee samples came from UK trials COV001 and COV002, including a single-blind randomized controlled phase 2/3 trial of AZD1222 (ChAdOx1 nCoV-19) in healthy adults. For TCRbeta chain sequencing, PBMC samples were collected from trial participants at day 0 and at day 28 after the second dose.

The input for sequencing was peripheral blood, taken on day 0 of AZD1222 vaccination. The rearrangement joined TRBV9 to TRBJ2-3; 7 central nucleotides agree with TRBD2. This TCR came from an adult in good health. The CDR3: CASSVAGRLADTDTQYF. The sequence in DNA is TGTGCCAGCAGCGTAGCTGGGAGACTAGCAGACACAGATACGCAGTATTTT.